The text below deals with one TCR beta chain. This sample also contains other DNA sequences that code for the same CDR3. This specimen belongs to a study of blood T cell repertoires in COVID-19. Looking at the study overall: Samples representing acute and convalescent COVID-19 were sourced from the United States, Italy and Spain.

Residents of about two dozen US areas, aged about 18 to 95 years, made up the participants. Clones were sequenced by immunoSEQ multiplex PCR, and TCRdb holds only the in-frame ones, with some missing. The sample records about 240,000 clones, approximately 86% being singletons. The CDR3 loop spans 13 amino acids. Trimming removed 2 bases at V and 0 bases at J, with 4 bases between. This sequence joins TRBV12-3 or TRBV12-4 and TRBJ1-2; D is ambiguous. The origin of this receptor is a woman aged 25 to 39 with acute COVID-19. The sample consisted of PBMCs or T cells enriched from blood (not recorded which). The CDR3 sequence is CASSLSANYGYTF. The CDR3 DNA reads TGTGCCAGCAGTTTATCTGCTAACTATGGCTACACCTTC.